This TCR beta chain comes out of a study of blood T cells in healthy people across ages. The CDR3 is 11 amino acids. The V end was cut by 5 bases, the J end by 6 bases, with 8 bases between. Germline CDR1 SQVTM, CDR2 ANQGSEA. A second PCR, run for roughly 7 to 11 cycles, used a sample-barcoded 5' primer plus a J-beta primer mix. In TCRdb, the 5' RACE reads were re-called with MiXCR into one record per CDR3 protein. The sample lists around 1,000,000 distinct CDR3 sequences, about 23% seen once, with less than 0.75% in the top ten. These records were also assigned to another study, of T cells of mothers and their children.

The source is a girl aged 2 to 9 in good health. Sequences were obtained from blood. The rearrangement links TRBV29-1 to TRBJ2-1; tentative D call: TRBD1 (5 bases). The CDR3 is CSVLTVNEQFF. The DNA for the CDR3 is TGCAGCGTTTTGACAGTCAATGAGCAGTTCTTC.